Below, 11 T cell receptor beta chains from the same sample are listed, as sequenced in a study of blood T cell repertoires in COVID-19. Clones were sequenced by immunoSEQ multiplex PCR, and TCRdb holds only the in-frame ones, with some missing. The sample lists about 290,000 clones; roughly 89% were seen once. Source material: peripheral blood. The receptor source for this set is a middle-aged man with acute or convalescent COVID-19.

This clone was counted a single time. The sample contains more than one DNA sequence encoding this CDR3. The CDR3 coding sequence is TGTGCCATCAGTGGCGGGGGCCAGCCCCAGCATTTT. This gives the protein CAISGGGQPQHF. The chain links TRBV10-3 to TRBJ1-5; D perhaps matches TRBD1 (6 bases). In germline, CDR1 is ENHRY, CDR2 SYGVKD. This CDR3 has 12 residues. V was shortened by 4 bases and J by 7 bases, with 8 bases between the two germline ends.

The chain recombines TRBV5-6 with TRBJ2-7; tentatively, D is TRBD1 (6 bases). Germline V lookup: CDR1 SGHDT, CDR2 YYEEEE. This CDR3 is built from 13 residues. The V end lost 3 bases, the J end lost 2 bases, and 9 bases lay between the germline ends. CDR3: CASSSGTTYEQYF. In DNA form, the CDR3 reads TGTGCCAGCAGCTCCGGGACAACCTACGAGCAGTACTTC.

The gene calls are TRBV3-1 (or the pseudogene TRBV3-2) and TRBJ1-6; 9 nucleotides match TRBD1. In germline, CDR1 is LGHDT, CDR2 YNNKEL (reference sequence). The V and J ends lost 7 bases and 6 bases, in that order; junction bases with no gene match: 4. CDR3 length: 14 residues. CDR3 protein: CASTDRGANSPLHF. CDR3 bases: TGTGCCAGCACCGACAGGGGGGCTAATTCACCCCTCCACTTT.

In the case of this clone: This sample includes further DNA sequences coding for the same CDR3. CDR3 residues: CASSLGNTGNTEAFF. As DNA, the CDR3 is TGCGCCAGCAGCTTGGGAAATACGGGGAACACTGAAGCTTTCTTT. The V gene is TRBV5-1, the J gene TRBJ1-1; D remains unclear. From germline, CDR1 is SGHRS and CDR2 YFSETQ. V was shortened by 0 bases and J by 1 base, with 10 bases between the two germline ends. This CDR3 region has 15 residues.

The chain links TRBV29-1 to TRBJ1-3; no firm D call. With 0 bases removed from V and 4 bases from J, the gap between germline ends came to 13 bases. CDR3 length: 15 amino acids. The germline CDR1 and CDR2 sequences are SQVTM and ANQGSEA. DNA of the CDR3: TGCAGCGTTGAAGATAACGGGGTGGCGGGAAACACCATATATTTT. This sequence encodes CSVEDNGVAGNTIYF.

V gene TRBV10-3 combines with J gene TRBJ2-6, with 8 bases aligning to TRBD1. From germline, CDR1 is ENHRY and CDR2 SYGVKD. V lost 6 bases and J lost 0; bases outside the gene matches: 7. The CDR3 length is 17 residues. In nucleotides, the CDR3 is TGTGCCATCAGGGGCGACAGGGGAGACTCTGGGGCCAACGTCCTGACTTTC. It is translated as CAIRGDRGDSGANVLTF.

The chain is built from TRBV6-2 or TRBV6-3 and TRBJ1-5; 7 bases line up with TRBD1. The CDR3 is 14 residues long. Germline V gene lookup returns CDR1 MNHEY and CDR2 SVGEGT. V trimming: 2 bases; J trimming: 4 bases; junction bases outside the gene matches: 2. The CDR3 loop is CASSYDRENQPQHF. The CDR3 nucleotides are TGTGCCAGCAGTTACGACAGGGAGAATCAGCCCCAGCATTTT.

The chain joins TRBV5-6 to TRBJ1-2, with 8 bases aligning to TRBD1. CDR1 is SGHDT, CDR2 YYEEEE, per germline. The V gene end was trimmed by 6 bases and the J gene end by 7 bases; junction bases not matched to a gene: 11. The CDR3 is 14 amino acids. CDR3 loop: CASTEDRARGGYTF. CDR3 nucleotides: TGTGCCAGCACCGAGGACAGGGCAAGAGGTGGCTACACCTTC.

The gene calls are TRBV5-1 and TRBJ1-2, with 8 bases identical to TRBD1. Germline assignment: CDR1 SGHRS and CDR2 YFSETQ. Trimming at V came to 4 bases and at J to 8 bases, leaving 10 bases not matched to a gene. There are 14 residues in the CDR3. CDR3 sequence: CASSDQGAVSGYTF. As DNA, the CDR3 is TGCGCCAGCAGCGATCAGGGGGCGGTGTCGGGCTACACCTTC.

The chain has TRBV24-1 and TRBJ2-6; TRBD2 matches 14 bases. From germline, CDR1 is KGHDR and CDR2 SFDVKD. The CDR3 length is 17 residues. V was pared by 5 bases and J by 1 base, with 0 bases of the junction left unmatched. CDR3 amino acids: CATSGTSGGSGANVLTF. CDR3 bases: TGTGCCACCAGTGGGACTAGCGGGGGGTCTGGGGCCAACGTCCTGACTTTC.

The rearrangement joins TRBV3-1 (or the pseudogene TRBV3-2) to TRBJ1-2; 8 nucleotides line up with TRBD1. The CDR3 totals 15 residues. V trimming: 0 bases; J trimming: 8 bases; junction bases outside the gene matches: 8. Germline lookup yields CDR1 LGHDT and CDR2 YNNKEL (reference sequence). Here the CDR3 reads CASSQDPGGIWGYTF. The CDR3 nucleotides are TGTGCCAGCAGCCAAGATCCAGGGGGCATTTGGGGCTACACCTTC.